This TCR beta chain was captured by sequencing in a study of somatic mutations in cytotoxic T cells in rheumatoid arthritis. Study-level information: Flow sorting at nearly 100% purity was applied to some V beta antibody-stained T-cell populations, which included V beta1+ cells sequenced for TCRB.

This clone was seen a few times. Its antigen remains unknown. Trimming pared 7 bases from V and 8 bases from J, leaving 17 bases between. There are 14 residues in the CDR3. The germline V gene encodes CDR1 MNHNS and CDR2 SASEGT. The repertoire was sequenced with immunoSEQ multiplex PCR; TCRdb's copy has only in-frame clones and lacks some. The sample records roughly 9,800 clones, about three quarters being singletons. Broader study findings: In rheumatoid arthritis patients, unlike healthy controls, CD8+ clonality rose with age.

The chain combines TRBV6-1 with TRBJ1-4; D is undetermined. This clonotype originated in a man between 45 and 60 years old in good health. Sequencing was carried out using CD8+ T cells sorted from blood. In nucleotides, the CDR3 is TGTGCCAGCAAAGTTGGGCATGTGGCAGAAAAACTGTTTTTT. As protein: CASKVGHVAEKLFF.